This T cell receptor (beta chain) was recovered during a study of shared clonotypes between healthy human individuals. In the study overall: Plates per donor: three CD4 naive, three CD4 memory, two CD8 naive, one CD8 memory.

About this clone: Its target is not known.

Study outcomes and limitations: Among a handful of donors, roughly 5.4% of naive CD4 clonotypes were found in common. Non-shared clonotypes were found to have lower generation probabilities than the clonotypes that were shared by all four of the sorted-subset donors.

Only CD45RO-negative cells positively selected for CCR7 counted as naive CD8 cells, so terminally differentiated effector memory CD45RA+ cells were excluded. V lost 5 bases to trimming and J lost 2 bases, with 19 bases between them. There are 16 residues in the CDR3. Germline CDR1 is MGHRA and CDR2 is YSYEKL. The table came from immunoSEQ multiplex PCR; TCRdb's copy has only in-frame clones and leaves some out. This sample yields some 2.1 million clones, of which about 95% are seen a single time; around 1.1% belongs to the top ten. Source material: naive CD8+ T cells sorted from blood. The origin of this receptor is a man aged 18 to 29 in good health. The genes are TRBV4-1 and TRBJ2-7; tentatively, D is TRBD1 (6 bases). CDR3 DNA: TGCGCCAGCAGCTACGCCCCGGACAGTTTGACCTACGAGCAGTACTTC. This gives the protein CASSYAPDSLTYEQYF.